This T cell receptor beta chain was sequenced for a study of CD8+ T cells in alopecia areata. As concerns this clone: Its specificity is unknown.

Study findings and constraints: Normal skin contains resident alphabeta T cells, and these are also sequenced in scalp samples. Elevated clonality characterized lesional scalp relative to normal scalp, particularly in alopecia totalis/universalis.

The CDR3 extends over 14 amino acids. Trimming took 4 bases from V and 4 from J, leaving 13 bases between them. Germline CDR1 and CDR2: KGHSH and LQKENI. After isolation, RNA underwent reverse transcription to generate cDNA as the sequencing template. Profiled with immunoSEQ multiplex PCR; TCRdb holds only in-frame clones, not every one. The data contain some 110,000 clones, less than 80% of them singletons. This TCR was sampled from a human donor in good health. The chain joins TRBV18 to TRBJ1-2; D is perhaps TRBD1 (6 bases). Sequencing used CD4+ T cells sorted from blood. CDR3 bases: TGTGCCAGCTCACGCGAGACAGGACTCTATGGCTACACCTTC. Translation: CASSRETGLYGYTF.